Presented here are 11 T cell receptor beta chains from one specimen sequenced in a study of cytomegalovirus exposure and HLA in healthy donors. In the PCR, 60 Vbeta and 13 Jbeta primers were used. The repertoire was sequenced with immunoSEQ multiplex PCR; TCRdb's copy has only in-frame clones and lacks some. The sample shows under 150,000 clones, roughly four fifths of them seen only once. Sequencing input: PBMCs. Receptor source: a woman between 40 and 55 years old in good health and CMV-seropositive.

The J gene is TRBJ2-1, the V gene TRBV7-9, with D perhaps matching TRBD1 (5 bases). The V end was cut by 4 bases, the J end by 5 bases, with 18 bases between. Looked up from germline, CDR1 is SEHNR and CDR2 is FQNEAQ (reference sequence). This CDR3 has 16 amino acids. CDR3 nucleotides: TGTGCCAGCAGCTCGCCATCGCAGGGTTGGGACAATGAGCAGTTCTTC. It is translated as CASSSPSQGWDNEQFF.

CDR3 region: CASSVTGTAYATNEKLFF. The CDR3 DNA is TGTGCCAGCAGCGTTACCGGGACAGCGTACGCAACTAATGAAAAACTGTTTTTT. The chain employs TRBV9 and TRBJ1-4; TRBD1 matches at 7 bases. CDR3 length: 18 amino acids. The germline V gene encodes CDR1 SGDLS and CDR2 YYNGEE. The junction had 10 bases not matched to a gene; V was cut back by 2 bases and J by 0 bases.

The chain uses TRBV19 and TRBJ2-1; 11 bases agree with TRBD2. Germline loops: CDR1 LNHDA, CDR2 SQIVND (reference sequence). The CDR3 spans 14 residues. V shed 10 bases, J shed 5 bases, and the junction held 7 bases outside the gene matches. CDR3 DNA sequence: TGTGCCACCTCACTAGCGGGAGACCACAATGAGCAGTTCTTC. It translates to CATSLAGDHNEQFF.

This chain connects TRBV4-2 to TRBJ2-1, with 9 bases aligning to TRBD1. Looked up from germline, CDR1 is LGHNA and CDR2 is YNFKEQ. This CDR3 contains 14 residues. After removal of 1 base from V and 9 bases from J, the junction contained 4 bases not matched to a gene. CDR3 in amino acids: CASSQVGTGIEQFF. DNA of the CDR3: TGTGCCAGCAGCCAAGTTGGGACAGGGATTGAGCAGTTCTTC.

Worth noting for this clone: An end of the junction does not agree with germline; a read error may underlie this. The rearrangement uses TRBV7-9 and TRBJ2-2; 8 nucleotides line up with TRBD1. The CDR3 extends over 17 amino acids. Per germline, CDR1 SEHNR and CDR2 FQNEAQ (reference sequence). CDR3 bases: TGTTCCAGCAGCCCCCAGGAGGGACAGGCGAACACCGGGGAGCTGTTTTTT. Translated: CSSSPQEGQANTGELFF.

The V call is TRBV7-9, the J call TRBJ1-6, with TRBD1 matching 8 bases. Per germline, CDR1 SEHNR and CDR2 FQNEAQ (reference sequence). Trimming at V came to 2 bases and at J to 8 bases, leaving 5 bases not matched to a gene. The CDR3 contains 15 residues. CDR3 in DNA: TGTGCCAGCAGCTTACTGGCAGGGGGCGATTCACCCCTCCACTTT. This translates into CASSLLAGGDSPLHF.

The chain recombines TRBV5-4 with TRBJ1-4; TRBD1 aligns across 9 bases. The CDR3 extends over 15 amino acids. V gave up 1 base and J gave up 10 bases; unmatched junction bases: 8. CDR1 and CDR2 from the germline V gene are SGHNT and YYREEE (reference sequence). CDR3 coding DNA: TGTGCCAGCAGCTTGACAGGGGGCTCTAGGGGAAAACTGTTTTTT. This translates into CASSLTGGSRGKLFF.

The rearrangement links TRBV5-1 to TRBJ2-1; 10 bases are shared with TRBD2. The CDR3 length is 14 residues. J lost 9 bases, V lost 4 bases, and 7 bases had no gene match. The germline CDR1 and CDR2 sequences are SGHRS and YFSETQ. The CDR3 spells CASSPSGRAIEQFF. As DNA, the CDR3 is TGCGCCAGCAGCCCCAGCGGGAGGGCCATTGAGCAGTTCTTC.

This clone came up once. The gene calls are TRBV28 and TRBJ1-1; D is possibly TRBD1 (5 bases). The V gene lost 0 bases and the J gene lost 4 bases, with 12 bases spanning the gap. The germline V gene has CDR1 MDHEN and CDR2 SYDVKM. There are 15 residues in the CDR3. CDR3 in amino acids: CASSLWVGVGTEAFF. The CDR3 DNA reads TGTGCCAGCAGTTTATGGGTAGGGGTGGGCACTGAAGCTTTCTTT.

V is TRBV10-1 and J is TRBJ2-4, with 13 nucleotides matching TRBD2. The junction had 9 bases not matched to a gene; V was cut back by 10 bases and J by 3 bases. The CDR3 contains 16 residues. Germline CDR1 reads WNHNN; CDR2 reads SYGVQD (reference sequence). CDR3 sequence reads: CATPGLAGTVKNIQYF. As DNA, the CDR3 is TGCGCCACTCCGGGACTAGCGGGAACCGTCAAAAACATTCAGTACTTC.

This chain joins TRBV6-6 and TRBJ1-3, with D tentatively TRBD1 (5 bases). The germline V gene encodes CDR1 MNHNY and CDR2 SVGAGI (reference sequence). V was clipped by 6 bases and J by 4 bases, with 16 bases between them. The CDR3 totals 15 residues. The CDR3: CASSPDQGSGNTIYF. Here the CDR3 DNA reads TGTGCCAGCAGCCCCGACCAGGGTTCCGGAAACACCATATATTTT.